This paragraph covers one TCR beta chain sequence. The data were obtained in a study of blood T cell repertoires in COVID-19. Whole-study context: There were acute and convalescent COVID-19 samples, and they came from the United States, Italy and Spain.

Germline CDR1 and CDR2: SNHLY and FYNNEI. CDR3 size: 15 residues. The J segment lost 6 bases and the V segment lost 7 bases, leaving 10 bases of the junction unmatched. Profiled with immunoSEQ multiplex PCR; TCRdb holds only in-frame clones, not every one. This table has 150,000 to 200,000 clones, about 90% appearing once. The specimen sequenced was peripheral blood. The chain recombines TRBV2 with TRBJ2-3, with 10 bases aligning to TRBD2. The sequence derives from a man in his fifties or sixties with active or convalescent COVID-19. The CDR3 loop reads CASNIASGGTDTQYF. The CDR3 region has the DNA TGTGCCAGCAACATCGCTAGCGGGGGTACCGATACGCAGTATTTT.